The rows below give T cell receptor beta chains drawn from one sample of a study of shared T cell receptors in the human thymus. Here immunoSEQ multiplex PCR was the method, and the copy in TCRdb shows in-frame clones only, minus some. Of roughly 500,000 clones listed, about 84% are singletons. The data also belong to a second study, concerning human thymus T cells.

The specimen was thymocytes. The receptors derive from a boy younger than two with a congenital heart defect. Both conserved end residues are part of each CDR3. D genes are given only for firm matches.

cdr3_aa: CASSPHHTGRNTIYF
cdr3_length: 15
d_call: NA
v_call: TRBV11-3

cdr3_aa: CASSLATSTSGSPNEQFF
cdr3_length: 18
d_call: TRBD2
v_call: TRBV7-8

cdr3_aa: CASSSPLAGGLFF
cdr3_length: 13
d_call: TRBD2
v_call: TRBV5-1

cdr3_aa: CAWRRGAGTVVGEVYGYTF
cdr3_length: 19
d_call: NA
v_call: TRBV30

cdr3_aa: CASSPSGQGTGYGELFF
cdr3_length: 17
d_call: TRBD1
v_call: TRBV4-2

cdr3_aa: CASSQDEPQTSGTTGELFF
cdr3_length: 19
d_call: TRBD2
v_call: TRBV4-1

cdr3_aa: CASSHGGQQAFF
cdr3_length: 12
d_call: TRBD1
v_call: TRBV7-3

cdr3_aa: CASSLPIRGRNTEAFF
cdr3_length: 16
d_call: NA
v_call: TRBV28

cdr3_aa: CASRSGVGYEQYF
cdr3_length: 13
d_call: NA
v_call: TRBV7-2

cdr3_aa: CASMRQGDYGYTF
cdr3_length: 13
d_call: TRBD1
v_call: TRBV5-6

cdr3_aa: CASSVCDRFSYSNQPQHF
cdr3_length: 18
d_call: NA
v_call: TRBV6-1

cdr3_aa: CASSLGWEYDREQYF
cdr3_length: 15
d_call: NA
v_call: TRBV7-2

cdr3_aa: CASSGGFDTEAFF
cdr3_length: 13
d_call: NA
v_call: TRBV5-6

cdr3_aa: CASSPAGWQETQYF
cdr3_length: 14
d_call: TRBD2
v_call: TRBV18

cdr3_aa: CAIRPTGEENTEAFF
cdr3_length: 15
d_call: TRBD1
v_call: TRBV10-3

cdr3_aa: CASSLELAGEQETQYF
cdr3_length: 16
d_call: TRBD2
v_call: TRBV5-1

cdr3_aa: CASSEIGPLGGTQYF
cdr3_length: 15
d_call: NA
v_call: TRBV6-1

cdr3_aa: CATSRGGGDYVSTDTQYF
cdr3_length: 18
d_call: TRBD2
v_call: TRBV15

cdr3_aa: CASSREKAYGYTF
cdr3_length: 13
d_call: NA
v_call: TRBV6-5

cdr3_aa: CASSLRDNEQFF
cdr3_length: 12
d_call: NA
v_call: TRBV5-1

cdr3_aa: CASSPTRGTGEAFF
cdr3_length: 14
d_call: TRBD1
v_call: TRBV27

cdr3_aa: CASSSHGGSGGWVPYEQYF
cdr3_length: 19
d_call: NA
v_call: TRBV28

cdr3_aa: CASSKERLAGGQRLRGEQFF
cdr3_length: 20
d_call: NA
v_call: TRBV21-1

cdr3_aa: CASRVGLAEPRGELFF
cdr3_length: 16
d_call: TRBD2
v_call: TRBV4-3

cdr3_aa: CASSEPRRTGVREKLFF
cdr3_length: 17
d_call: TRBD1
v_call: TRBV25-1

cdr3_aa: CASSSQGASGNTIYF
cdr3_length: 15
d_call: TRBD1
v_call: TRBV19

cdr3_aa: CASSLVGREGDNEQFF
cdr3_length: 16
d_call: TRBD2
v_call: TRBV7-2

cdr3_aa: CSVEGRPQETQYF
cdr3_length: 13
d_call: NA
v_call: TRBV29-1

cdr3_aa: CASSLEQGVGEQYF
cdr3_length: 14
d_call: TRBD1
v_call: TRBV5-4

cdr3_aa: CASSDRGGGEKLFF
cdr3_length: 14
d_call: TRBD1
v_call: TRBV7-9

cdr3_aa: CASSLHFSGRYAGELFF
cdr3_length: 17
d_call: TRBD2
v_call: TRBV5-4

cdr3_aa: CASTRGNTEAFF
cdr3_length: 12
d_call: NA
v_call: TRBV19

cdr3_aa: CASSKGIRRGRLCYEQYF
cdr3_length: 18
d_call: NA
v_call: TRBV21-1

cdr3_aa: CATSRPPGSEAFF
cdr3_length: 13
d_call: NA
v_call: TRBV15

cdr3_aa: CASSVWDRGREQYF
cdr3_length: 14
d_call: TRBD1
v_call: TRBV9

cdr3_aa: CAWVGTSGRASPPYEQYF
cdr3_length: 18
d_call: TRBD2
v_call: TRBV30

cdr3_aa: CASSSGCNEQYF
cdr3_length: 12
d_call: NA
v_call: TRBV11-2

cdr3_aa: CASSPRSQPQHF
cdr3_length: 12
d_call: NA
v_call: TRBV7-7

cdr3_aa: CASSLVTSGRAKDTQYF
cdr3_length: 17
d_call: TRBD2
v_call: TRBV5-1

cdr3_aa: CAWMTSGEGDTQYF
cdr3_length: 14
d_call: TRBD2
v_call: TRBV30

cdr3_aa: CASSRRGASPQHF
cdr3_length: 13
d_call: NA
v_call: TRBV4-2

cdr3_aa: CASSLGTGGSHTYGYTF
cdr3_length: 17
d_call: TRBD1
v_call: TRBV27

cdr3_aa: CASSQDRVRGRLSGNTIYF
cdr3_length: 19
d_call: NA
v_call: TRBV4-2

cdr3_aa: CASSPGGPNTEAFF
cdr3_length: 14
d_call: TRBD1
v_call: TRBV27

cdr3_aa: CASSLFFGTSGRAPYEQYF
cdr3_length: 19
d_call: TRBD2
v_call: TRBV7-8

cdr3_aa: CASSERLAGAHEQYF
cdr3_length: 15
d_call: TRBD2
v_call: TRBV10-1

cdr3_aa: CASSLGRWGEGNTIYF
cdr3_length: 16
d_call: NA
v_call: TRBV13

cdr3_aa: CASSVGTAPMNTEAFF
cdr3_length: 16
d_call: TRBD1
v_call: TRBV2

cdr3_aa: CASILGRANEQYF
cdr3_length: 13
d_call: TRBD2
v_call: TRBV5-4

cdr3_aa: CASSSPLSGEQYF
cdr3_length: 13
d_call: TRBD2
v_call: TRBV7-2

cdr3_aa: CASSLWVAVPYEQYF
cdr3_length: 15
d_call: NA
v_call: TRBV5-4

cdr3_aa: CASSDRQGTANYGYTF
cdr3_length: 16
d_call: NA
v_call: TRBV2

cdr3_aa: CACHSWGDQPQHF
cdr3_length: 13
d_call: NA
v_call: TRBV5-6

cdr3_aa: CASSSRTSGRGGTDTQYF
cdr3_length: 18
d_call: TRBD2
v_call: TRBV5-6